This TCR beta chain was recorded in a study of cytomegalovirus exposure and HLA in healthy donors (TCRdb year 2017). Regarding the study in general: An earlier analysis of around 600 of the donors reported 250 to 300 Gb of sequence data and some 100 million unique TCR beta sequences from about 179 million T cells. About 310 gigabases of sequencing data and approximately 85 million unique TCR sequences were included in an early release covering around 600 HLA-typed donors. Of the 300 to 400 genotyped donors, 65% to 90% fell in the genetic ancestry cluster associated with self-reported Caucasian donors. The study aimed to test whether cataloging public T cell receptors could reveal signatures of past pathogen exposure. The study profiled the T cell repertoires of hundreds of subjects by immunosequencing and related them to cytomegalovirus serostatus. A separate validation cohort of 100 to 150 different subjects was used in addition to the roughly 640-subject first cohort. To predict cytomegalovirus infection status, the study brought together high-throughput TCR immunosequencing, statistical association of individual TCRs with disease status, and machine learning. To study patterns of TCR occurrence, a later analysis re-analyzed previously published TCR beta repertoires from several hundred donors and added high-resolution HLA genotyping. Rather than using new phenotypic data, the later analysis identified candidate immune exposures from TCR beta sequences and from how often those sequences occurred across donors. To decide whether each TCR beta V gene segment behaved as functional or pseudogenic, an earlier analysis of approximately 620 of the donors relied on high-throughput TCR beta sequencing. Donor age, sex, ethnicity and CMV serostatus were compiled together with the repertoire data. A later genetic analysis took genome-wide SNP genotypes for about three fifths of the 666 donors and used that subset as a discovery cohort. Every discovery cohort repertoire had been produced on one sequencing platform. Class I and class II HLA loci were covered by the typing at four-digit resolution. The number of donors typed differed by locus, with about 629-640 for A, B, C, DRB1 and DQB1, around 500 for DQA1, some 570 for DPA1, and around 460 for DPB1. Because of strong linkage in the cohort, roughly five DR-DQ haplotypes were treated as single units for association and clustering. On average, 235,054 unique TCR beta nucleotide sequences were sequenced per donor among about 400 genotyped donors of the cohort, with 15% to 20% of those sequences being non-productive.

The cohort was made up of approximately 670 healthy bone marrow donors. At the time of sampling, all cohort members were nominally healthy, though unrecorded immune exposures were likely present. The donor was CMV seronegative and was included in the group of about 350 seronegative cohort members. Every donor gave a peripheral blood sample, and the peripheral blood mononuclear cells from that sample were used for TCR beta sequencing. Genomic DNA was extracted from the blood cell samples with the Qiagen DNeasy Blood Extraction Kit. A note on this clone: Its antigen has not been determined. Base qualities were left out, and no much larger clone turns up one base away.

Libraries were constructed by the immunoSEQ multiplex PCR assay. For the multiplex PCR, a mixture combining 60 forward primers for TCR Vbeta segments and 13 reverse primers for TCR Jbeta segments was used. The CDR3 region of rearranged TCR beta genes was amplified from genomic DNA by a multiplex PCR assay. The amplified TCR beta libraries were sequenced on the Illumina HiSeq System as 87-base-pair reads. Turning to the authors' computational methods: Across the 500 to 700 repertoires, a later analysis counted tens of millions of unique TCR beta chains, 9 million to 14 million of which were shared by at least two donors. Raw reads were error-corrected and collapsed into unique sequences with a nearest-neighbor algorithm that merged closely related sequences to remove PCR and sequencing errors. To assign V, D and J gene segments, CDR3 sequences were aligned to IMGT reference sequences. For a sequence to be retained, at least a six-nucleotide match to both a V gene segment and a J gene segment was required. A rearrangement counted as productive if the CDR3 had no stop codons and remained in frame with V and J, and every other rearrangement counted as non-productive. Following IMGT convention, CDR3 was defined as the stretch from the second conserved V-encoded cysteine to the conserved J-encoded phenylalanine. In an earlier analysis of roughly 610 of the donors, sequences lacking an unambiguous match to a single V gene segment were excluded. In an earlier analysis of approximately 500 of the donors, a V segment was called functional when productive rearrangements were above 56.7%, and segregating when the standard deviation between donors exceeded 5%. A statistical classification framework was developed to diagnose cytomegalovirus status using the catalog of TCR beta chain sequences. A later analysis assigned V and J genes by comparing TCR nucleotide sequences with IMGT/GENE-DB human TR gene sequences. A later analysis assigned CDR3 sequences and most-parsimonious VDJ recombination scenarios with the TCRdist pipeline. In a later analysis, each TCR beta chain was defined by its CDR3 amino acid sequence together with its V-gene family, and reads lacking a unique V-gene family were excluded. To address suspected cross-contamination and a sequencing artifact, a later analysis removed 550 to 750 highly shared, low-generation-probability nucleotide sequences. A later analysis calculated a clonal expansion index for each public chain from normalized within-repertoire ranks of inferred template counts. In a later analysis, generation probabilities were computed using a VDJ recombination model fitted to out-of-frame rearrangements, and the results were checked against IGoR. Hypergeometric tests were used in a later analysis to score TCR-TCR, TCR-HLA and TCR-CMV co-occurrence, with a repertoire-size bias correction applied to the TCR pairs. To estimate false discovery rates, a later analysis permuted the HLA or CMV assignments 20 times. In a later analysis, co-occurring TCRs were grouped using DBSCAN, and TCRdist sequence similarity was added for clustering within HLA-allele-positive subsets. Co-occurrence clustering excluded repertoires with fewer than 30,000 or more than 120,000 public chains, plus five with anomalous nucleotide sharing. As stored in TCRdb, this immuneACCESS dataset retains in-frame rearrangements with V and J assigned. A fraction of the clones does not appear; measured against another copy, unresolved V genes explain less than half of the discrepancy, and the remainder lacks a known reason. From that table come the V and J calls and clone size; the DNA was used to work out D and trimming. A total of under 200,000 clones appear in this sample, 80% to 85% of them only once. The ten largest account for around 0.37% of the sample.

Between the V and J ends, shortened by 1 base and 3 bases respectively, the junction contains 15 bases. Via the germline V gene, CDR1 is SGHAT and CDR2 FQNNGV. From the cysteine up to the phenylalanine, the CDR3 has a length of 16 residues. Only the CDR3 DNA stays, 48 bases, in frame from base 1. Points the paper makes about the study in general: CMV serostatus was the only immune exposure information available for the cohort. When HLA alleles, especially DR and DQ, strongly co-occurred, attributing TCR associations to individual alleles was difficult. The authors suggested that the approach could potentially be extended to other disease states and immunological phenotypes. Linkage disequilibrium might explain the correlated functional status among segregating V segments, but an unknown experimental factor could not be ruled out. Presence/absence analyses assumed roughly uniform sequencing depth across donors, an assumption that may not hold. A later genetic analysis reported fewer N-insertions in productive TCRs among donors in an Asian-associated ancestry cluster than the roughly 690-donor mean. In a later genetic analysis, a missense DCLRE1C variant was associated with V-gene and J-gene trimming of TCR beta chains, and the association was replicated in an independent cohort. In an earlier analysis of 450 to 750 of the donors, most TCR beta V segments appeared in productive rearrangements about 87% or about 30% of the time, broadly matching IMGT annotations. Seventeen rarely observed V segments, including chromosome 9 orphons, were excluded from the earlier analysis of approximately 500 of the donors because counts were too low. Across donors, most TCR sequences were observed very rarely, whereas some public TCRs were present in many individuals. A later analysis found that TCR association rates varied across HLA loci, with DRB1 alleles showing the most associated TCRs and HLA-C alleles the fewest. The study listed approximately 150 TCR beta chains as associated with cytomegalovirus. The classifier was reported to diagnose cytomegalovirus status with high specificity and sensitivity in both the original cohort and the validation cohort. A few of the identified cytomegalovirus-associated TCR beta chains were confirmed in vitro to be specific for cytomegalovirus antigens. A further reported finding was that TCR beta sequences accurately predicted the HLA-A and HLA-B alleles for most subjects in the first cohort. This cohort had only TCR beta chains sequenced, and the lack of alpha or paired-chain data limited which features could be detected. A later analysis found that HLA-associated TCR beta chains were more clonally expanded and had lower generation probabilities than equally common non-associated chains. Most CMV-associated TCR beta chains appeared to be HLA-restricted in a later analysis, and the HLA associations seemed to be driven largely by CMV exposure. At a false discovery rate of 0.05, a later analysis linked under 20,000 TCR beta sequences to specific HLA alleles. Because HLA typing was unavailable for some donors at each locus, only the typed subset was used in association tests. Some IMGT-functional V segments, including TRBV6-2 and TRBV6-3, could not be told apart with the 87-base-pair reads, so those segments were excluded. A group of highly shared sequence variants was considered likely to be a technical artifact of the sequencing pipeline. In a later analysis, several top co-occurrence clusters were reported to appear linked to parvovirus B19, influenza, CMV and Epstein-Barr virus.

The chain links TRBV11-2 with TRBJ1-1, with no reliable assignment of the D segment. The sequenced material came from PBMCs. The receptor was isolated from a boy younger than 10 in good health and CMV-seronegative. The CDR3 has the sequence CASSLVGDSPYTEAFF. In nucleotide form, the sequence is TGTGCCAGCAGCTTAGTCGGGGATTCACCGTACACTGAAGCTTTCTTT.